This T cell receptor (beta chain) was retrieved from a study of shared clonotypes between healthy human individuals. Study-level information: The composition of the donors was a couple of women and a few men aged 18 to 49. Broader study findings: Between a few donors, naive CD4 clonotypes were shared at a level of about 5%. Though the depth was large, rarefaction showed that sorted-subset sequencing was incomplete.

Profiling relied on immunoSEQ multiplex PCR, and the TCRdb table lists in-frame clones only, not all of them. This sample has millions of clones, with 85% to 95% found just once. Adult Caucasians living in Nashville, Tennessee made up all of the donors. In regard to this clone: What it recognizes is unknown.

This clonotype was obtained from a man younger than 30 in good health. Some clones in this sample may be carry-over from other donors' samples. Sequencing was done on a sample of naive CD4+ T cells from PBMCs. Subset reported: CD45RA+ positively selected.

CDR3 region: CASSPPGQDEQYF. CDR3 sequence (DNA): TGTGCCAGCTCGCCCCCGGGACAGGACGAGCAGTACTTC. J is TRBJ2-5 and V is TRBV18, with 8 bases that match TRBD1. The end of the DNA is better explained by TRBJ2-7, so the J call may be wrong. The germline CDR1 and CDR2 sequences are KGHSH and LQKENI. The CDR3 sequence is 13 residues long.